The 23 T cell receptor beta chains listed next were all sequenced from one sample in a study of cytomegalovirus exposure and HLA in healthy donors. It was with 60 Vbeta and 13 Jbeta primers that the PCR ran. Data came from immunoSEQ multiplex PCR; TCRdb stores just in-frame clones and leaves some out. This sample has fewer than 150,000 clones; 70% to 75% occur once, and the top ten carry roughly 3%. The material sequenced was PBMCs. The receptors derive from a man younger than 40 in good health and CMV-seronegative.

The chain couples TRBV29-1 to TRBJ2-7; the match to TRBD1 covers 7 bases. The CDR3 runs 13 residues. V trimming: 5 bases; J trimming: 4 bases; junction bases outside the gene matches: 8. CDR1 is SQVTM and CDR2 is ANQGSEA in the germline V gene. CDR3 DNA: TGCAGCGTTTCGAGGGGGCTTGGATACGAGCAGTACTTC. This codes for CSVSRGLGYEQYF.

The gene calls are TRBV5-6 and TRBJ1-5; a possible D gene is TRBD1 (6 bases). The CDR3 is 13 residues long. The germline gives CDR1 SGHDT, CDR2 YYEEEE. The V and J ends lost 2 bases and 10 bases respectively, with 13 bases between them. The CDR3 DNA is TGTGCCAGCAGCTTATATTTACAGGGACCCCAGCATTTT. It translates to CASSLYLQGPQHF. Based on the CDR3 plus reference TRBV5-6 and TRBJ1-5, the full variable domain is DAGVTQSPTHLIKTRGQQVTLRCSPKSGHDTVSWYQQALGQGPQFIFQYYEEEERQRGNFPDRFSGHQFPNYSSELNVNALLLGDSALYLCASSLYLQGPQHFGDGTRLSIL.

The chain recombines TRBV27 with TRBJ2-4; 7 bases agree with TRBD1. This CDR3 comprises 12 residues. Looked up from germline, CDR1 is MNHEY and CDR2 is SMNVEV (reference sequence). The V and J ends lost 6 bases and 8 bases, in that order; junction bases with no gene match: 4. The CDR3 DNA reads as TGTGCCAGCAGCAACAGGGGTGACATTCAGTACTTC. Translation gives CASSNRGDIQYF.

This clone has just a few counts. The gene calls are TRBV6-1 and TRBJ2-1; 7 bases fit TRBD1. Germline V lookup: CDR1 MNHNS, CDR2 SASEGT. The CDR3 consists of 18 residues. V was clipped by 4 bases and J by 5 bases; unmatched bases: 17. CDR3 protein: CASSVGWRGGLVDNEQFF. In nucleotides, the CDR3 is TGTGCCAGCAGTGTGGGGTGGAGAGGGGGCCTGGTGGACAATGAGCAGTTCTTC.

With respect to this clone: Germline is not matched at one junction end, which may reflect a read error. This sequence joins TRBV7-7 and TRBJ2-1; weak D call: TRBD2 (6 bases). Germline CDR1 is SSHAT and CDR2 is FNYEAQ (reference sequence). This CDR3 is 18 amino acids long. The CDR3 sequence: CASRSLLAPRGYYNEQFF. The CDR3 DNA reads as TGTGCTAGCAGATCTTTACTAGCCCCTAGAGGGTATTACAATGAGCAGTTCTTC.

This clone was found a few times. The chain links TRBV30 to TRBJ2-7; tentatively, D is TRBD2 (5 bases). Deletions cut 6 bases from V and 3 bases from J, with 21 bases between. The CDR3 length is 15 residues. Germline lookup yields CDR1 GTSNPN and CDR2 SVGIG (reference sequence). The CDR3 reads CACQRERDPLYEQYF. Here the CDR3 DNA reads TGTGCCTGTCAGAGAGAGAGGGATCCCCTCTACGAGCAGTACTTC.

The chain links TRBV30 to TRBJ1-5; 7 positions agree with TRBD1. CDR1 is GTSNPN, CDR2 SVGIG, per germline (reference sequence). With 3 bases clipped from V and 3 bases from J, the junction kept 2 bases outside the gene matches. The length of the CDR3 is 13 residues. The CDR3 spells CAWSTGDNQPQHF. The CDR3 DNA reads as TGTGCCTGGAGCACAGGGGACAATCAGCCCCAGCATTTT.

The table lists this clone with a count of one. The chain recombines TRBV27 with TRBJ2-1, with TRBD2 matching over 9 bases. With 3 bases clipped from V and 6 bases from J, the junction kept 9 bases outside the gene matches. The CDR3 is 16 amino acids. Germline assignment: CDR1 MNHEY and CDR2 SMNVEV (reference sequence). The CDR3 is CASSLPSGAGSNEQFF. Written as DNA, the CDR3 is TGTGCCAGCAGTTTGCCTAGCGGGGCTGGGTCCAATGAGCAGTTCTTC.

This chain uses TRBV4-3 with TRBJ2-1, with D hard to call. This CDR3 contains 12 residues. Germline CDR1 reads LGHNA; CDR2 reads YSLEER. Between the trimmed V and J ends, which lost 1 base and 10 bases, there was a span of 8 bases. The CDR3 region is CASSQGGPEQFF. The CDR3 nucleotides are TGCGCCAGCAGCCAAGGAGGCCCCGAGCAGTTCTTC.

This clone was recorded a few times. This sequence joins TRBV28 and TRBJ1-1; 8 positions agree with TRBD1. The V gene's germline CDR1 is MDHEN and CDR2 SYDVKM. This CDR3 has 14 residues. V was pared by 5 bases and J by 1 base, with 3 bases of the junction left unmatched. The CDR3 DNA sequence: TGTGCCAGCAGTCCGGACAGGGAGAACACTGAAGCTTTCTTT. Its translation is CASSPDRENTEAFF.

The chain joins TRBV30 to TRBJ2-7, with D maybe TRBD1 (6 bases). This CDR3 has 17 amino acids. The V gene lost 1 base and the J gene lost 6 bases, with 25 bases spanning the gap. The germline CDR1 and CDR2 sequences are GTSNPN and SVGIG (reference sequence). The CDR3 reads CAWSGRFGVTGSVEQYF. The DNA of the CDR3 is TGTGCCTGGAGTGGGAGGTTCGGGGTCACAGGGTCGGTCGAGCAGTACTTC. The whole variable domain, remainder taken from reference TRBV30 and TRBJ2-7, is SQTIHQWPATLVQPVGSPLSLECTVEGTSNPNLYWYRQAAGRGLQLLFYSVGIGQISSEVPQNLSASRPQDRQFILSSKKLLLSDSGFYLCAWSGRFGVTGSVEQYFGPGTRLTVT.

V is TRBV4-1 and J is TRBJ2-7; maybe TRBD1 (5 bases). In germline, CDR1 is MGHRA, CDR2 YSYEKL. The CDR3 is 17 residues long. With 1 base removed from V and 3 bases from J, the gap between germline ends came to 19 bases. The chain's CDR3 is CASSQVPGLNKDYEQYF. CDR3 sequence (DNA): TGCGCCAGCAGCCAAGTACCAGGGCTCAACAAGGACTACGAGCAGTACTTC.

This rearrangement joins TRBV4-3 to TRBJ1-1; maybe TRBD1 (5 bases). Trimming left V 0 bases short and J 4 bases short, with 12 bases between. CDR1 and CDR2 (germline): LGHNA, YSLEER. The CDR3 spans 15 residues. The DNA of the CDR3 is TGCGCCAGCAGCCAAGATGGCGCCGGGGGCACTGAAGCTTTCTTT. Its protein is CASSQDGAGGTEAFF.

This chain connects TRBV14 to TRBJ2-5; possibly TRBD2 for D (5 bases). V lost 1 base and J lost 5, with 8 bases in between. The CDR3 is 13 amino acids. The germline gives CDR1 SGHDN, CDR2 FVKESK. CDR3 residues: CASSQGELETQYF. The CDR3 coding sequence is TGTGCCAGCAGCCAAGGGGAGTTGGAGACCCAGTACTTC.

This clone has just one count. The chain has TRBV27 and TRBJ1-2; tentatively, D is TRBD1 (6 bases). This CDR3 is 14 amino acids long. Trimming pared 5 bases from V and 4 bases from J, leaving 14 bases between. The germline gives CDR1 MNHEY, CDR2 SMNVEV (reference sequence). CDR3 nucleotides: TGTGCCAGCAGTCCCGGGACAAATCTCTATGGCTACACCTTC. It specifies CASSPGTNLYGYTF.

The CDR3 reads CASSPEISYEQYF. The CDR3 DNA reads as TGCGCCAGCAGCCCTGAGATAAGCTACGAGCAGTACTTC. The chain combines TRBV5-1 with TRBJ2-7; D call uncertain. The CDR3 has 13 amino acids. CDR1 and CDR2 (germline): SGHRS, YFSETQ. V was shortened by 4 bases and J by 3 bases, with 11 bases between the two germline ends.

The gene calls are TRBV7-9 and TRBJ2-1; 8 nucleotides align to TRBD2. J was trimmed by 9 bases and V by 4 bases; bases with no gene match: 8. Germline V gene sequence: CDR1 SEHNR, CDR2 FQNEAQ (reference sequence). The CDR3 covers 14 residues. DNA for the CDR3: TGTGCCAGCAGCTACGGTAGCGGGGTTCCTGAGCAGTTCTTC. Translation: CASSYGSGVPEQFF. Looking up the rest from reference TRBV7-9 and TRBJ2-1 gives the full variable domain: DTGVSQNPRHKITKRGQNVTFRCDPISEHNRLYWYRQTLGQGPEFLTYFQNEAQLEKSRLLSDRFSAERPKGSFSTLEIQRTEQGDSAMYLCASSYGSGVPEQFFGPGTRLTVL.

This clone was found a few times. The chain employs TRBV14 and TRBJ2-3; D gene unclear. The CDR3 sequence is 12 residues long. Trimming left V 4 bases short and J 3 bases short, with 5 bases between. Germline V CDR1 and CDR2: SGHDN, FVKESK. CDR3 in amino acids: CASSPRTDTQYF. The CDR3 nucleotides read TGTGCCAGCAGCCCCCGTACAGATACGCAGTATTTT.

This sequence joins TRBV4-1 and TRBJ1-1; D is ambiguous. The CDR3 is 11 residues long. The germline V gene encodes CDR1 MGHRA and CDR2 YSYEKL. Trimming took 2 bases from V and 10 from J, leaving 8 bases between them. In DNA, the CDR3 is TGCGCCAGCAGCCAATCACTGGTAGCTTTCTTT. Its translation: CASSQSLVAFF.

This chain's CDR3 is CASSDGLTNEKLFF. As DNA, the CDR3 is TGTGCCAGCTCAGACGGACTGACTAATGAAAAACTGTTTTTT. J is TRBJ1-4 and V is TRBV18, with D uncertain. The V and J ends lost 5 bases and 2 bases respectively, with 9 bases between them. The CDR3 is made up of 14 amino acids. The germline V gene encodes CDR1 KGHSH and CDR2 LQKENI.

This clone was seen only once. V and J are TRBV9 and TRBJ1-1; TRBD1 might be the D (5 bases). Trimming left V 3 bases short and J 3 bases short, with 18 bases between. The germline V gene encodes CDR1 SGDLS and CDR2 YYNGEE. The CDR3 spans 16 residues. DNA for the CDR3: TGTGCCAGCAGCGCTCAAAGGGGAGGGGCGCACACTGAAGCTTTCTTT. Translation gives CASSAQRGGAHTEAFF.

This clone has a handful of counts. The chain carries TRBV2 and TRBJ2-1; no clear D. Germline-derived CDR1 and CDR2 are SNHLY and FYNNEI. The CDR3 is made up of 11 amino acids. V shed 1 base and J shed 8 bases, with 3 bases lying between them. The CDR3 loop is CASSEVYEQFF. The DNA for the CDR3 is TGTGCCAGCAGTGAAGTCTATGAGCAGTTCTTC.

The V call is TRBV30, the J call TRBJ1-3; D might be TRBD1 (5 bases). V gave up 4 bases and J gave up 0 bases, with 7 bases separating them. CDR3 size: 13 residues. CDR1 and CDR2 (germline): GTSNPN, SVGIG (reference sequence). CDR3 sequence reads: CAWMGGSGNTIYF. The CDR3 DNA sequence: TGTGCCTGGATGGGGGGCTCTGGAAACACCATATATTTT.